This T cell receptor beta chain is drawn from a study of beta chain features in type 1 diabetes. For the study at large: Sorted cells examined across all samples numbered roughly 99,000,000. Notes on the study in general: Patients with Type 1 diabetes showed moderately but significantly shorter TCRB CDR3s in all four CD4+ subsets. A cDNA-based sequencing approach could over-represent cells with high TCR expression.

This clone was counted many times. The antigen remains undetermined. The CDR3 covers 16 residues. CDR1 KGHSH and CDR2 LQKENI come from the germline V gene. The V segment lost 1 base and the J segment 4 bases; nucleotides outside the gene matches: 6. All of the isolated RNA was reverse transcribed, so expressed TCRB transcripts were sequenced. Clones were read by immunoSEQ multiplex PCR, and TCRdb kept only the in-frame ones, dropping some. The data contain a few hundred thousand clones, roughly a tenth of them singletons. Sequenced sample: central memory CD4+ T cells from blood. The sequence derives from a man aged 25 to 45 with type 1 diabetes. This sequence joins TRBV18 and TRBJ2-1; 8 bases agree with TRBD1. The CDR3 is CASSPLRGRDYNEQFF. In DNA, the CDR3 is TGTGCCAGCTCACCACTCAGGGGGCGGGATTACAATGAGCAGTTCTTC.